Shown below are 24 T cell receptor beta chains from a single sample sequenced in a study of identical twins. TCRdb re-derived calls from the 5' RACE reads in MiXCR, one entry per CDR3 protein. The sample consists of about 570,000 distinct CDR3 sequences, 9.6% of them appearing once. The same sample was also studied in work on yellow fever vaccine responses in identical twins.

The sample taken for sequencing was PBMCs. Source of these receptors: a woman aged 18-29 years in good health.

This clonotype was seen a few times. The CDR3 spells CASIGGNYNEQFF. The CDR3 nucleotides read TGTGCCAGCATCGGGGGGAACTACAATGAGCAGTTCTTC. This chain connects TRBV27 to TRBJ2-1, with TRBD2 matching 7 bases. The germline V gene has CDR1 MNHEY and CDR2 SMNVEV (reference sequence). CDR3 size: 13 residues. After removal of 7 bases from V and 3 bases from J, the junction contained 3 bases not matched to a gene.

CDR3 bases: TGTGCCACCAGTGATCTCCGTATGGGGACAGGGAACACCGGGGAGCTGTTTTTT. Its translation is CATSDLRMGTGNTGELFF. J is TRBJ2-2 and V is TRBV24-1; TRBD1 matches 8 bases. J was trimmed by 1 base and V by 3 bases; bases with no gene match: 9. The CDR3 is 18 amino acids. Germline V gene lookup returns CDR1 KGHDR and CDR2 SFDVKD.

This clonotype was counted only a few times. The chain uses TRBV12-3 or TRBV12-4 and TRBJ1-1; 12 nucleotides line up with TRBD1. CDR3 length equals 20 residues. With 3 bases clipped from V and 0 bases from J, the junction kept 14 bases outside the gene matches. For the CDR3, the DNA is TGTGCCAGCAGTTTTCATCCGGGACAGGGGGCGAATAGAGTGAACACTGAAGCTTTCTTT. As protein: CASSFHPGQGANRVNTEAFF.

This clonotype was seen ten or more times. CDR3 protein: CASNPTGITGELFF. CDR3 coding DNA: TGTGCCAGCAACCCGACAGGGATCACCGGGGAGCTGTTTTTT. The chain links TRBV25-1 to TRBJ2-2; TRBD1 agrees at 7 bases. There are 14 residues in the CDR3. The germline V gene has CDR1 MGHDK and CDR2 SYGVNS. The J segment lost 4 bases and the V segment lost 7 bases, leaving 6 bases of the junction unmatched.

This clonotype was observed at least ten times. The chain employs TRBV29-1 and TRBJ2-3; no clear D gene. Germline values: CDR1 SQVTM, CDR2 ANQGSEA. The CDR3 extends over 14 amino acids. V lost 6 bases to trimming and J lost 2 bases, with 15 bases between them. CDR3 region: CSVAPGAITDTQYF. CDR3 coding DNA: TGCAGCGTAGCCCCAGGAGCAATCACAGATACGCAGTATTTT.

This clonotype was seen more than once but under ten times. The rearrangement uses TRBV7-3 and TRBJ1-4; no reliable D call. The CDR3 is 11 amino acids. Per the germline V gene, CDR1 is SGHTA and CDR2 is FQGTGA. With 8 bases removed from V and 4 bases from J, the gap between germline ends came to 5 bases. The CDR3 loop reads CASPINEKLFF. CDR3 nucleotides: TGTGCCAGCCCGATTAATGAAAAACTGTTTTTT.

This clonotype occurred a few times. This rearrangement joins TRBV3-1 to TRBJ2-2, with 11 bases matching TRBD1. CDR3 size: 16 residues. The V gene's germline CDR1 is LGHDT and CDR2 YNNKEL (reference sequence). J gave up 5 bases and V 3 bases, and 5 bases lay outside the gene matches. DNA of the CDR3: TGTGCCAGCAGCCAGACCGGGACAGGGGGGACCGGGGAGCTGTTTTTT. Translation: CASSQTGTGGTGELFF.

V and J are TRBV7-8 and TRBJ2-3; D possibly uses TRBD1 or TRBD2 (5 bases each). The CDR3 covers 14 residues. Trimming took off 1 base at V and 7 bases at J, with 12 bases between the two ends. Germline V gives CDR1 SGHVS, CDR2 FQNEAQ. CDR3 sequence (DNA): TGTGCCAGCAGCTTAGGTCGGGGCCGAAATACGCAGTATTTT. Its translation is CASSLGRGRNTQYF.

This clonotype has only a few counts. V gene TRBV6-1 combines with J gene TRBJ2-7, with D possibly TRBD1 on 6 matching bases. The CDR3 has 15 residues. V was pared by 1 base and J by 4 bases, with 14 bases between. Germline-derived CDR1 and CDR2 are MNHNS and SASEGT. The CDR3 spells CASSEVTGLGYEQYF. The CDR3 coding sequence is TGTGCCAGCAGTGAAGTGACAGGTCTGGGGTACGAGCAGTACTTC.

In this sample, this clonotype turned up many times. The chain combines TRBV11-2 with TRBJ2-2; 9 bases fit TRBD1. The germline gives CDR1 SGHAT, CDR2 FQNNGV. The ends lost 5 bases at V and 4 bases at J; junction bases unmatched: 17. The CDR3 is 19 residues long. In DNA, the CDR3 is TGTGCCAGCAGCCCATCGGTCTTAACCGGGACAGGGTTCACCGGGGAGCTGTTTTTT. It translates to CASSPSVLTGTGFTGELFF.

This clonotype was seen a handful of times. CDR3: CASRGLDRAPYEQYF. The CDR3 DNA reads as TGTGCCAGCAGGGGCTTGGACAGGGCCCCCTACGAGCAGTACTTC. The chain carries TRBV2 and TRBJ2-7; TRBD1 matches at 8 bases. Germline-derived CDR1 and CDR2 are SNHLY and FYNNEI. Trimming removed 6 bases from V and 2 bases from J; junction bases left unmatched: 9. The CDR3 spans 15 residues.

The chain has TRBV7-9 and TRBJ2-5, with 10 bases lining up with TRBD2. This CDR3 has 14 residues. Germline V gene sequence: CDR1 SEHNR, CDR2 FQNEAQ (reference sequence). With 2 bases clipped from V and 9 bases from J, the junction kept 6 bases outside the gene matches. The CDR3 reads CASSLTLAGPSQYF. The CDR3 DNA reads TGTGCCAGCAGCTTAACACTAGCGGGACCTTCCCAGTACTTC.

This clonotype was seen a few times. This chain connects TRBV7-6 to TRBJ1-3; D is ambiguous. This CDR3 is built from 12 residues. V lost 2 bases to trimming and J lost 9 bases, with 8 bases between them. CDR1 and CDR2 from the germline V gene are SGHVS and FNYEAQ. The CDR3 loop reads CASSLYRGTIYF. For the CDR3, the DNA is TGTGCCAGCAGCTTATACCGTGGCACCATATATTTT.

The V and J genes are TRBV7-3 and TRBJ2-5; tentatively, D is TRBD2 (6 bases). Between the trimmed V and J ends, which lost 2 bases and 4 bases, there was a span of 11 bases. The CDR3 length is 14 residues. Germline V gene sequence: CDR1 SGHTA, CDR2 FQGTGA. The CDR3 protein is CASSLGYGGETQYF. The DNA of the CDR3 is TGTGCCAGCAGCTTAGGGTACGGGGGAGAGACCCAGTACTTC.

At least ten counts were recorded for this clonotype. CDR3 sequence: CAISGLASSSYNEQFF. The DNA for the CDR3 is TGTGCCATCAGCGGGCTAGCGTCGAGCTCCTACAATGAGCAGTTCTTC. V is TRBV10-3 and J is TRBJ2-1; possibly TRBD2 for D (6 bases). The V end lost 6 bases, the J end lost 0 bases, and 15 bases lay between the germline ends. CDR3 size: 16 residues. The germline V gene has CDR1 ENHRY and CDR2 SYGVKD.

The V gene is TRBV4-3, the J gene TRBJ2-3; 13 positions agree with TRBD2. The CDR3 has 17 amino acids. The germline V gene encodes CDR1 LGHNA and CDR2 YSLEER. The J segment lost 5 bases and the V segment lost 3 bases, leaving 8 bases of the junction unmatched. CDR3 nucleotides: TGCGCCAGCAGCCAGGCCGGACTAGCGGGAGCCGTAGATACGCAGTATTTT. Protein: CASSQAGLAGAVDTQYF.

This clonotype showed up many times. The chain combines TRBV28 with TRBJ2-7, with 12 bases identical to TRBD2. Germline V lookup: CDR1 MDHEN, CDR2 SYDVKM. CDR3 length: 16 residues. J was trimmed by 3 bases and V by 4 bases; bases with no gene match: 7. The CDR3, as DNA: TGTGCCAGCAGTTCTCCAGGACTAGCGGGGTTCTACGAGCAGTACTTC. Residues: CASSSPGLAGFYEQYF.

The table lists this clonotype with a few counts. The chain joins TRBV20-1 to TRBJ2-4; D is unresolved. CDR1 DFQATT and CDR2 SNEGSKA come from the germline V gene (reference sequence). The ends were cut back, 6 bases at V and 1 base at J, with 16 bases in the middle. CDR3 length: 15 amino acids. The CDR3 DNA reads TGCAGTGCCGACCCACCCGCCCCGGCCAAAAACATTCAGTACTTC. It specifies CSADPPAPAKNIQYF.

V usage is TRBV20-1 and J usage is TRBJ2-4; 9 bases agree with TRBD1. Germline CDR1 is DFQATT and CDR2 is SNEGSKA (reference sequence). V was clipped by 4 bases and J by 3 bases; unmatched bases: 1. The CDR3 sequence is 13 residues long. The CDR3 region has the DNA TGCAGTGCTACGGGACAGGGCAAAAACATTCAGTACTTC. Protein sequence: CSATGQGKNIQYF.

This chain links TRBV25-1 with TRBJ2-3, with D tentatively TRBD1 or TRBD2 (5 bases each). CDR1 is MGHDK, CDR2 SYGVNS, per germline. CDR3 length equals 14 residues. Trimming stripped 3 bases from V and 4 bases from J, with 11 bases between. This CDR3 is CASSDLGTPDTQYF. DNA of the CDR3: TGTGCCAGCAGTGATTTGGGGACCCCAGATACGCAGTATTTT.

This rearrangement joins TRBV7-9 to TRBJ2-3, with D hard to call. Trimming removed 7 bases from V and 4 bases from J, with 9 bases in between. There are 12 residues in the CDR3. Germline V lookup: CDR1 SEHNR, CDR2 FQNEAQ (reference sequence). The CDR3 DNA reads TGTGCCAGCACCCCGGTGGCAGATACGCAGTATTTT. It encodes CASTPVADTQYF.

This chain links TRBV15 with TRBJ2-3; the D is unclear. This CDR3 spans 15 amino acids. V lost 0 bases and J 7 bases, leaving 14 bases between the germline ends. Germline V CDR1 and CDR2: LNHNV, YYDKDF (reference sequence). The chain's CDR3 is CATSRDLTTFNTQYF. Written as DNA, the CDR3 is TGTGCCACCAGCAGAGACCTCACAACCTTTAATACGCAGTATTTT.

This chain connects TRBV15 to TRBJ1-2; D is undetermined. Germline CDR1 LNHNV, CDR2 YYDKDF (reference sequence). This CDR3 is 13 amino acids long. With 5 bases removed from V and 4 bases from J, the gap between germline ends came to 11 bases. The CDR3 nucleotides are TGTGCCACCAGCCAGAGGACCAGCTATGGCTACACCTTC. It is translated as CATSQRTSYGYTF.

The sample holds many counts of this clonotype. The chain combines TRBV27 with TRBJ2-7, with TRBD2 identical over 8 bases. The V segment lost 6 bases and the J segment 1 base; nucleotides outside the gene matches: 2. The CDR3 covers 13 residues. Germline loops: CDR1 MNHEY, CDR2 SMNVEV (reference sequence). CDR3: CASSRGGSYEQYF. The CDR3, as DNA: TGTGCCAGCAGCCGCGGGGGGTCCTACGAGCAGTACTTC.